The entry below gives a single T cell receptor beta chain sequence along with its context. This sample is part of a study of blood T cell repertoires in COVID-19. Whole-study context: Collection of acute and convalescent COVID-19 samples took place in the United States, Italy and Spain. T cells, B-cell-depleted T cells, or PBMCs provided the cDNA or gDNA that served as material.

TCRdb keeps only in-frame clones here, not all; method: immunoSEQ multiplex PCR. The table has some 220,000 clones, 85% seen once. This clonotype originated in a man aged 50-60 years with COVID-19, enrolled during active disease. The sample taken for sequencing was peripheral blood.

The CDR3 region has the DNA TGTGCCTGGAGTGTAGGGGCCGCCTATAATTCACCCCTCCACTTT. This codes for CAWSVGAAYNSPLHF. The chain has TRBV30 and TRBJ1-6; D perhaps matches TRBD1 (5 bases). The CDR3 totals 15 residues. Germline-derived CDR1 and CDR2 are GTSNPN and SVGIG (reference sequence). Between the trimmed V and J ends, which lost 0 bases and 2 bases, there was a span of 8 bases.